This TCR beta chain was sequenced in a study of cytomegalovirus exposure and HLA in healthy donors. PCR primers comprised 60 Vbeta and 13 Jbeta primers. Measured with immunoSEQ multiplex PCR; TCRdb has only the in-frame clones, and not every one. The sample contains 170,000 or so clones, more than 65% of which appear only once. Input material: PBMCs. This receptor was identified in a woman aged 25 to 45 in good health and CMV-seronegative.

CDR3 loop: CASSIAGYRSSYEQYF. The DNA for the CDR3 is TGTGCCAGTAGTATTGCCGGTTACAGGAGCTCCTACGAGCAGTACTTC. V usage is TRBV19 and J usage is TRBJ2-7; perhaps TRBD1 as D (5 bases). Per germline, CDR1 LNHDA and CDR2 SQIVND (reference sequence). The CDR3 length is 16 residues. Trimming pared 3 bases from V and 0 bases from J, leaving 15 bases between.